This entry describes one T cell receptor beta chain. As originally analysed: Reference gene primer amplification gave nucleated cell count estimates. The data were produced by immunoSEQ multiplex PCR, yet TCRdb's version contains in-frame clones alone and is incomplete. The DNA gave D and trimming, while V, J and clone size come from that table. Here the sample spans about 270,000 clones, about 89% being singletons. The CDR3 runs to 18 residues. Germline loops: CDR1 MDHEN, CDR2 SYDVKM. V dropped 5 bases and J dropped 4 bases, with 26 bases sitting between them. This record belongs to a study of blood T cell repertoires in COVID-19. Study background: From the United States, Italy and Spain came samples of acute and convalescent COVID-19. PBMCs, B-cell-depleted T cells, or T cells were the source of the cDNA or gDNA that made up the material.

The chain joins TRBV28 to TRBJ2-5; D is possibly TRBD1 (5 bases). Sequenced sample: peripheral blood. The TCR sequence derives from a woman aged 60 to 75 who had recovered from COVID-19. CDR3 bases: TGTGCCAGCAGTATCGAGATGACAGTCAGGGTCCCAAGAGAGACCCAGTACTTC. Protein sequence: CASSIEMTVRVPRETQYF. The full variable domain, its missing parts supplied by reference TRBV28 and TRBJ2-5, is DVKVTQSSRYLVKRTGEKVFLECVQDMDHENMFWYRQDPGLGLRLIYFSYDVKMKEKGDIPEGYSVSREKKERFSLILESASTNQTSMYLCASSIEMTVRVPRETQYFGPGTRLLVL.